Presented here are 20 T cell receptor beta chains from one specimen sequenced in a study of post-analysis software for immune sequencing data. Prepared TCR beta cDNA libraries contained unique molecular identifiers. Using its own MiXCR run on the PCR reads, TCRdb lists one record per CDR3 protein. The data show some 800,000 distinct CDR3 sequences, about 45% seen once. Points from the study as a whole: TRBV5-6, TRBV5-1 and TRBV20-1 were among four to six TRBV segments more frequent in patients than controls.

These receptors' antigens are unknown. Specimen: blood. Receptor source: a girl aged 5 to 17 with multiple sclerosis.

The sample holds a few counts of this clonotype. The chain links TRBV20-1 to TRBJ2-3; TRBD2 agrees at 8 bases. Per the germline V gene, CDR1 is DFQATT and CDR2 is SNEGSKA (reference sequence). The length of the CDR3 is 14 residues. The V segment lost 6 bases and the J segment 4 bases; nucleotides outside the gene matches: 9. The CDR3 reads CSAERREVPDTQYF. The CDR3 region has the DNA TGCAGTGCGGAAAGGCGGGAGGTCCCAGATACGCAGTATTTT.

This clonotype came up a few times. The CDR3: CASSLRGGGEKLFF. The CDR3 DNA reads TGTGCCAGCAGTTTGAGAGGGGGAGGGGAAAAACTGTTTTTT. This chain links TRBV12-3 or TRBV12-4 with TRBJ1-4; possibly TRBD1 for D (6 bases). V lost 3 bases and J lost 8, with 13 bases in between. The CDR3 sequence is 14 residues long.

The chain has TRBV5-1 and TRBJ2-1, with 7 bases matching TRBD2. The V gene's germline CDR1 is SGHRS and CDR2 YFSETQ. The CDR3 contains 15 residues. V trimming: 4 bases; J trimming: 9 bases; junction bases outside the gene matches: 13. DNA for the CDR3: TGCGCCAGCAGCGCCACTTTAGGACTAGTCGGTGAGCAGTTCTTC. It specifies CASSATLGLVGEQFF.

The rearrangement links TRBV7-6 to TRBJ2-7; perhaps TRBD2 as D (5 bases). This CDR3 spans 15 amino acids. Germline CDR1 reads SGHVS; CDR2 reads FNYEAQ. Trimming shortened V by 5 bases and J by 3 bases, and 17 bases separated the two germline ends. The CDR3 region has the DNA TGTGCCAGCAGCCCAGTCGAGGGAGTCGGCTACGAGCAGTACTTC. It is translated as CASSPVEGVGYEQYF.

This sequence joins TRBV3-1 and TRBJ2-7; the match to TRBD1 covers 7 bases. The V gene end was trimmed by 0 bases and the J gene end by 0 bases; junction bases not matched to a gene: 8. The CDR3 is 17 residues long. Germline V lookup: CDR1 LGHDT, CDR2 YNNKEL (reference sequence). The CDR3 spells CASSQEGTVEYSYEQYF. CDR3 DNA: TGTGCCAGCAGCCAAGAGGGGACAGTTGAGTACTCCTACGAGCAGTACTTC.

The rearrangement links TRBV12-3 or TRBV12-4 to TRBJ2-3, with D unclear. The CDR3 has 17 residues. V was trimmed by 5 bases and J by 0 bases, leaving 18 bases between them. CDR3 DNA sequence: TGTGCCAGCAGTCCACCCCCTCAGGCGACAAGCACAGATACGCAGTATTTT. Translation: CASSPPPQATSTDTQYF.

V gene TRBV7-2 combines with J gene TRBJ2-3; possibly TRBD1 for D (6 bases). Germline V CDR1 and CDR2: SGHTA, FQGNSA. This CDR3 is built from 13 residues. V lost 8 bases and J 2 bases, leaving 11 bases between the germline ends. The CDR3 spells CASLGADTDTQYF. The DNA for the CDR3 is TGTGCCAGCTTGGGGGCCGACACAGATACGCAGTATTTT.

V gene TRBV10-3 combines with J gene TRBJ2-4; 8 bases fit TRBD2. The CDR3 sequence is 17 residues long. With 0 bases clipped from V and 8 bases from J, the junction kept 12 bases outside the gene matches. Looked up from germline, CDR1 is ENHRY and CDR2 is SYGVKD. For the CDR3, the DNA is TGTGCCATCAGTGAGTCGACAGTAGACAGGCGGGGGGACATTCAGTACTTC. Encoded protein: CAISESTVDRRGDIQYF.

This clonotype occurred a few times. V usage is TRBV5-1 and J usage is TRBJ2-7; D may be TRBD1 (5 bases). CDR1 SGHRS and CDR2 YFSETQ come from the germline V gene. V was cut by 0 bases and J by 6 bases, with 13 bases left in between. The CDR3 consists of 14 residues. DNA of the CDR3: TGCGCCAGCAGCTTGGGAGCCACCCAGGGCGAGCAGTACTTC. This sequence encodes CASSLGATQGEQYF.

This chain joins TRBV2 and TRBJ2-7; 10 bases agree with TRBD1. Germline-derived CDR1 and CDR2 are SNHLY and FYNNEI. J was trimmed by 3 bases and V by 4 bases; bases with no gene match: 9. This CDR3 contains 16 residues. This CDR3 reads CASSGDGTGVNYEQYF. CDR3 DNA sequence: TGTGCCAGCAGTGGTGACGGGACAGGGGTCAACTACGAGCAGTACTTC.

This clonotype occurred a few times. V gene TRBV27 combines with J gene TRBJ2-3; TRBD2 aligns across 11 bases. J was trimmed by 6 bases and V by 4 bases; bases with no gene match: 6. Looked up from germline, CDR1 is MNHEY and CDR2 is SMNVEV (reference sequence). The CDR3 has 15 residues. The CDR3, as DNA: TGTGCCAGCAGTTATAGCGGGAGGGAGCGTGATACGCAGTATTTT. Protein sequence: CASSYSGRERDTQYF.

In its sample, this clonotype was seen a few times. The chain uses TRBV12-3 or TRBV12-4 and TRBJ2-7; D is possibly TRBD1 or TRBD2 (6 bases each). Trimming shortened V by 1 base and J by 10 bases, and 20 bases separated the two germline ends. The CDR3 has 15 amino acids. The CDR3 spells CASSLDRVGGKTQYF. CDR3 DNA sequence: TGTGCCAGCAGTTTAGACAGGGTAGGGGGGAAAACCCAGTACTTC.

The rearrangement links TRBV3-1 to TRBJ2-5; D is unclear. The germline V gene has CDR1 LGHDT and CDR2 YNNKEL (reference sequence). The V end was cut by 1 base, the J end by 2 bases, with 11 bases between. This CDR3 region has 15 residues. The CDR3 reads CASSQGFRQQETQYF. CDR3 sequence (DNA): TGTGCCAGCAGCCAAGGTTTCCGGCAGCAAGAGACCCAGTACTTC.

The chain has TRBV29-1 and TRBJ2-7; D uncertain. Germline V lookup: CDR1 SQVTM, CDR2 ANQGSEA. CDR3 length: 15 amino acids. V lost 0 bases to trimming and J lost 3 bases, with 15 bases between them. The CDR3 bases are TGCAGCGTTGAAGATCCACTCGCGGCCGACTACGAGCAGTACTTC. Translating it yields CSVEDPLAADYEQYF.

This clonotype was seen more than once but under ten times. The chain joins TRBV10-1 to TRBJ2-7, with TRBD2 matching over 14 bases. With V trimmed by 3 bases and J by 5 bases, 6 bases remained unmatched. The CDR3 extends over 16 amino acids. Germline CDR1 reads WNHNN; CDR2 reads SYGVQD (reference sequence). In nucleotides, the CDR3 is TGCGCCAGCAGTGATCCCGGGACTAGCGGGAGTCACGAGCAGTACTTC. This sequence encodes CASSDPGTSGSHEQYF.

A note on this clonotype: A much larger clone lies a single base off, so this may be a read error. This chain connects TRBV12-3 or TRBV12-4 to TRBJ2-1; TRBD2 agrees at 9 bases. The CDR3 covers 14 residues. The CDR3 protein is CTSSLRREGNEQFF. The CDR3 nucleotides read TGTACCAGCAGTTTAAGGCGGGAGGGGAATGAGCAGTTCTTC.

In its sample, this clonotype was seen a few times. The genes are TRBV29-1 and TRBJ1-1; D remains unclear. Looked up from germline, CDR1 is SQVTM and CDR2 is ANQGSEA. This CDR3 is 13 amino acids long. The germline V and J ends were trimmed by 0 bases and 7 bases, with 12 bases remaining between them. The CDR3 region is CSVEDPTDSEAFF. The CDR3 DNA is TGCAGCGTTGAAGATCCGACGGATAGTGAAGCTTTCTTT. Full variable domain (missing parts from reference TRBV29-1 and TRBJ1-1): SAVISQKPSRDICQRGTSLTIQCQVDSQVTMMFWYRQQPGQSLTLIATANQGSEATYESGFVIDKFPISRPNLTFSTLTVSNMSPEDSSIYLCSVEDPTDSEAFFGQGTRLTVV.

The rearrangement links TRBV20-1 to TRBJ2-1, with 13 bases that match TRBD2. Unmatched junction bases numbered 11, after V lost 1 base and J lost 5 bases. Germline V gives CDR1 DFQATT, CDR2 SNEGSKA (reference sequence). The CDR3 is 18 amino acids. Here the CDR3 reads CSARGLAGGRPHDNEQFF. CDR3 DNA: TGCAGTGCTAGAGGACTAGCGGGAGGTCGCCCCCACGACAATGAGCAGTTCTTC.

Here the CDR3 reads CASSQEGHNEKLFF. The CDR3 DNA is TGCGCCAGCAGCCAAGAGGGACATAATGAAAAACTGTTTTTT. The chain is built from TRBV4-3 and TRBJ1-4; TRBD1 is a possible D gene (6 bases). The V end was cut by 0 bases, the J end by 4 bases, with 6 bases between. The CDR3 contains 14 residues. Germline CDR1 and CDR2: LGHNA and YSLEER.

The chain couples TRBV4-2 to TRBJ1-2; 9 positions match TRBD1. Germline V gene sequence: CDR1 LGHNA, CDR2 YNFKEQ. The junction had 3 bases not matched to a gene; V was cut back by 1 base and J by 3 bases. This CDR3 has 15 amino acids. CDR3 amino acids: CASSQVGQGDYGYTF. CDR3 sequence (DNA): TGTGCCAGCAGCCAAGTGGGACAGGGTGACTATGGCTACACCTTC.